These 8 T cell receptor beta chains were sequenced from one sample in a study of cytotoxic CD8 clonotypes in ibrutinib-treated CLL. Measured with immunoSEQ multiplex PCR; TCRdb has only the in-frame clones, and not every one. Among 130,000 to 150,000 clones listed, 75% to 95% were seen once. Sequenced material: PBMCs, taken after 12 months of ibrutinib treatment. These TCRs come from a human donor with chronic lymphocytic leukemia.

Only a few counts were recorded for this clone. V gene TRBV9 combines with J gene TRBJ1-5, with D unresolved. Germline lookup yields CDR1 SGDLS and CDR2 YYNGEE. There are 13 residues in the CDR3. The V and J ends lost 3 bases and 3 bases respectively, with 7 bases between them. CDR3 nucleotides: TGTGCCAGCAGCGGTAACTACAATCAGCCCCAGCATTTT. Its translation is CASSGNYNQPQHF.

This chain joins TRBV9 and TRBJ2-2; tentatively, D is TRBD1 or TRBD2 (5 bases each). The germline gives CDR1 SGDLS, CDR2 YYNGEE. Trimming took off 0 bases at V and 1 base at J, with 10 bases between the two ends. The CDR3 contains 16 residues. The chain's CDR3 is CASSVGGGQNTGELFF. In DNA form, the CDR3 reads TGTGCCAGCAGCGTAGGGGGCGGGCAGAACACCGGGGAGCTGTTTTTT.

The genes are TRBV2 and TRBJ2-3, with unresolved D. This CDR3 has 13 residues. CDR1 is SNHLY and CDR2 is FYNNEI in the germline V gene. Trimming cost V 7 bases and J 2 bases, with 10 bases left between them. CDR3 nucleotides: TGTGCCAGCATTTGGAAAACCACAGATACGCAGTATTTT. This gives the protein CASIWKTTDTQYF.

The chain combines TRBV7-2 with TRBJ2-3, with 13 bases identical to TRBD2. Germline V lookup: CDR1 SGHTA, CDR2 FQGNSA. The length of the CDR3 is 16 residues. With V trimmed by 4 bases and J by 4 bases, 5 bases remained unmatched. DNA of the CDR3: TGTGCCAGCAGCTATGGGACTAGCGGGATTCCAGATACGCAGTATTTT. Residues: CASSYGTSGIPDTQYF.

The rearrangement links TRBV5-1 to TRBJ1-1, with a weak D call TRBD1 (5 bases). Trimming stripped 2 bases from V and 4 bases from J, with 6 bases between. CDR1 is SGHRS, CDR2 YFSETQ, per germline. This CDR3 contains 12 residues. DNA for the CDR3: TGCGCCAGCAGCTTAGGGGCCACTGAAGCTTTCTTT. As protein: CASSLGATEAFF. The whole variable domain, remainder taken from reference TRBV5-1 and TRBJ1-1, is KAGVTQTPRYLIKTRGQQVTLSCSPISGHRSVSWYQQTPGQGLQFLFEYFSETQRNKGNFPGRFSGRQFSNSRSEMNVSTLELGDSALYLCASSLGATEAFFGQGTRLTVV.

The chain recombines TRBV28 with TRBJ1-2; D is ambiguous. This CDR3 comprises 11 residues. Deletions cut 6 bases from V and 8 bases from J, with 10 bases between. The germline gives CDR1 MDHEN, CDR2 SYDVKM. The CDR3 region is CASSTLGGYTF. Here the CDR3 DNA reads TGTGCCAGCAGCACGCTTGGGGGCTACACCTTC.

This sequence joins TRBV7-9 and TRBJ1-2; 8 positions match TRBD1. The J segment lost 0 bases and the V segment lost 5 bases, leaving 8 bases of the junction unmatched. Germline V gene lookup returns CDR1 SEHNR and CDR2 FQNEAQ (reference sequence). The CDR3 spans 16 residues. CDR3 loop: CASSPKGQGPNYGYTF. CDR3 DNA sequence: TGTGCCAGCAGCCCTAAAGGACAGGGCCCTAACTATGGCTACACCTTC. The variable domain in full, with the rest retrieved from reference TRBV7-9 and TRBJ1-2, is DTGVSQNPRHKITKRGQNVTFRCDPISEHNRLYWYRQTLGQGPEFLTYFQNEAQLEKSRLLSDRFSAERPKGSFSTLEIQRTEQGDSAMYLCASSPKGQGPNYGYTFGSGTRLTVV.

The chain combines TRBV7-2 with TRBJ2-1; TRBD2 aligns across 8 bases. This CDR3 spans 16 amino acids. V shed 6 bases, J shed 10 bases, and the junction held 17 bases outside the gene matches. Germline CDR1 is SGHTA and CDR2 is FQGNSA. CDR3 nucleotides: TGTGCCAGCAGACCCAAGCAGTTAGCGGGACTAGAAGAGCAGTTCTTC. Translated: CASRPKQLAGLEEQFF. Together with reference TRBV7-2 and TRBJ2-1, the CDR3 gives the full variable domain: GAGVSQSPSNKVTEKGKDVELRCDPISGHTALYWYRQSLGQGLEFLIYFQGNSAPDKSGLPSDRFSAERTGGSVSTLTIQRTQQEDSAVYLCASRPKQLAGLEEQFFGPGTRLTVL.